This T cell receptor (beta chain) derives from a study of blood T cell repertoires in COVID-19. Study context: T cells, B-cell-depleted T cells, or PBMCs supplied cDNA or gDNA.

The V end lost 7 bases, the J end lost 3 bases, and 18 bases lay between the germline ends. The CDR3 length is 15 residues. Looked up from germline, CDR1 is MNHNY and CDR2 is SVGAGI (reference sequence). Sequencing was performed with immunoSEQ multiplex PCR; in TCRdb, only in-frame clones are kept and a portion is missing. This sample yields tens of thousands of clones, of which just over 85% are seen a single time; less than 55% belongs to the top ten. A Seattle source enrolled patients during active infection and followed them longitudinally. This clonotype was obtained from a woman aged 60-75 years with COVID-19, enrolled during active disease. This sequence joins TRBV6-6 and TRBJ1-1; no clear D gene. What was sequenced was peripheral blood. The CDR3 loop is CASTHPLITYTEAFF. In DNA, the CDR3 is TGTGCCAGCACCCATCCCCTTATTACTTACACTGAAGCTTTCTTT.